This is a list of T cell receptor beta chains from one sample in a study of OX40 agonist ivuxolimab in advanced cancers. The repertoire was sequenced with immunoSEQ multiplex PCR; TCRdb's copy has only in-frame clones and lacks some. The sample records 25,000 to 35,000 clones, 86% being singletons. This specimen consisted of CD4+ or CD8+ T cells sorted from blood, obtained in a trial of the OX40 agonist ivuxolimab. The receptors shown here come from an adult with an advanced solid tumor such as melanoma, head and neck, liver or kidney cancer. The CDR3 runs from the conserved cysteine through the conserved F or W. D genes are given only for firm matches. The size entry is marked missing in some rows and otherwise reads once, few, many or a size class.

V	J	D	size	CDR3	DNA
TRBV29-1	TRBJ2-5	TRBD1	NA	CSVEDGWGTGAPQETQYF	TGCAGCGTTGAAGATGGATGGGGGACAGGGGCCCCCCAAGAGACCCAGTACTTC
TRBV13	TRBJ2-7	TRBD2	NA	CASSETTSDYYEQYF	TGTGCCAGCAGCGAGACAACTAGCGACTACTACGAGCAGTACTTC
TRBV5-1	TRBJ2-1	NA	NA	CASSLEGSGANEQFF	TGCGCCAGCAGCTTGGAGGGTTCGGGGGCGAATGAGCAGTTCTTC
TRBV30	TRBJ2-3	TRBD1	NA	CAWSQTGGYTDTQYF	TGTGCCTGGAGCCAGACAGGGGGCTACACAGATACGCAGTATTTT
TRBV9	TRBJ1-5	NA	once	CASSAGGGASQPQHF	TGTGCCAGCAGCGCGGGTGGGGGGGCTTCTCAGCCCCAGCATTTT
TRBV11-2	TRBJ2-5	NA	NA	CASSSPFSLEETQYF	TGTGCCAGCAGCTCTCCCTTTTCTTTAGAAGAGACCCAGTACTTC
TRBV29-1	TRBJ1-1	NA	few	CSISGGSMNTEAFF	TGCAGCATTAGCGGTGGCAGCATGAACACTGAAGCTTTCTTT
TRBV5-5	TRBJ2-1	NA	once	CASSLGPPFSYNEQFF	TGTGCCAGCAGCTTGGGCCCTCCTTTTTCCTACAATGAGCAGTTCTTC
TRBV11-2	TRBJ2-7	NA	NA	CASSLGPWRESYEQYF	TGTGCCAGCAGCTTAGGGCCTTGGCGGGAATCCTACGAGCAGTACTTC
TRBV5-1	TRBJ2-7	NA	NA	CASSLAPTEGFYEQYF	TGCGCCAGCAGCTTGGCCCCAACGGAGGGGTTCTACGAGCAGTACTTC
TRBV13	TRBJ2-7	NA	NA	CASSTAHEQYF	TGTGCCAGCAGTACGGCTCACGAGCAGTACTTC
TRBV4-1	TRBJ2-7	NA	NA	CASSQDWGSYEQYF	TGCGCCAGCAGCCAAGATTGGGGTTCCTACGAGCAGTACTTC
TRBV7-6	TRBJ2-2	NA	NA	CASSLALPLPPGNTGELFF	TGTGCCAGCAGCTTAGCTCTTCCCCTCCCCCCAGGGAACACCGGGGAGCTGTTTTTT
TRBV2	TRBJ2-5	NA	once	CASTPAPWVVRETQYF	TGTGCCAGCACCCCAGCCCCTTGGGTCGTCCGAGAGACCCAGTACTTC
TRBV7-8	TRBJ2-1	NA	NA	CASSFRSSYNEQFF	TGTGCCAGCAGCTTCAGGAGCTCCTACAATGAGCAGTTCTTC
TRBV7-3	TRBJ2-3	NA	NA	CASSLTGRGTDTQYF	TGTGCCAGCAGCTTAACGGGACGGGGGACAGATACGCAGTATTTT
TRBV29-1	TRBJ2-1	NA	once	CAYEMQSYNEQFF	TGCGCCTATGAGATGCAGTCCTACAATGAGCAGTTCTTC
TRBV9	TRBJ2-3	NA	NA	CASSVGRGSTDTQYF	TGTGCCAGCAGCGTAGGGCGGGGAAGCACAGATACGCAGTATTTT
TRBV7-3	TRBJ2-2	NA	NA	CASGTGTTNTGELFF	TGTGCCAGCGGTACCGGGACAACGAACACCGGGGAGCTGTTTTTT
TRBV9	TRBJ1-2	TRBD1	NA	CASSVDQGVNYGYTF	TGTGCCAGCAGCGTAGATCAGGGGGTCAACTATGGCTACACCTTC
TRBV11-2	TRBJ1-4	TRBD1	NA	CASSLAPGQLLPTNEKLFF	TGTGCCAGCAGCTTAGCTCCGGGACAGTTATTGCCAACTAATGAAAAACTGTTTTTT
TRBV12-5	TRBJ2-1	TRBD1	NA	CASGSLDRASYNEQFF	TGTGCTAGTGGTTCACTTGACAGGGCCTCCTACAATGAGCAGTTCTTC
TRBV9	TRBJ2-3	NA	NA	CASSGGPRGGDTQYF	TGTGCCAGCAGCGGCGGACCCCGGGGAGGAGATACGCAGTATTTT